This T cell receptor beta chain was sequenced in a study of shared clonotypes between healthy human individuals. Naive CD8 cells lacked CD45RO, underwent positive selection for CCR7 and left out terminally differentiated effector memory CD45RA+ cells. Here immunoSEQ multiplex PCR was the method, and the copy in TCRdb shows in-frame clones only, minus some. The repertoire holds around 550,000 clones, with approximately 95% as singletons. On this clone: Antigen: not known.

This CDR3 is built from 14 residues. From germline, CDR1 is MNHEY and CDR2 SVGAGI. With 11 bases removed from V and 2 bases from J, the gap between germline ends came to 16 bases. General study points: Blood alone was sampled, and tissue repertoires likely differ. Expectations were that clonotype sharing among donors would be affected by sequencing depth. Clonotypes not shared had lower generation probabilities than those common to all four donors.

The V call is TRBV6-5, the J call TRBJ1-5, with a tentative D call TRBD1 (5 bases). Specimen: naive CD8+ T cells sorted from blood. This clonotype was sampled from a woman in her 30s in good health. CDR3 nucleotide sequence: TGTGCCCCCTGGCGTAGGGGAGGCAATCAGCCCCAGCATTTT. Encoded protein: CAPWRRGGNQPQHF.